This TCR beta chain was sequenced during a study of cytomegalovirus exposure and HLA in healthy donors. About the study: Among a few hundred genotyped donors, approximately 80% fell in the Caucasian-associated ancestry cluster. Study-level results: Later, an analysis showed that TCR beta chains associated with HLA were more clonally expanded than others that were equally common. A later examination showed that TCR association rates differed by HLA locus, with DRB1 most and HLA-C fewest.

With regard to this clone: Its antigen is as yet unknown.

Germline lookup yields CDR1 MNHNY and CDR2 SVGAGI (reference sequence). The V and J ends lost 0 bases and 7 bases respectively, with 12 bases between them. The CDR3 extends over 14 amino acids. PCR used 60 Vbeta primers and 13 Jbeta primers. Libraries were prepared by immunoSEQ multiplex PCR; TCRdb keeps only in-frame clonotypes and omits some of them. The table lists under 80,000 clones, 68% of them singletons. The chain couples TRBV6-6 to TRBJ2-5; possible D gene TRBD2, 6 bases. Sequencing was performed on PBMCs. This TCR was sampled from a woman younger than 45 in good health and CMV-seronegative. This CDR3 is CASSYSEGGRTQYF. In DNA, the CDR3 is TGTGCCAGCAGTTACTCGGAGGGTGGTCGGACCCAGTACTTC.